Listed below are T cell receptor beta chains from one sample, sequenced in a study of identical twins. TCRdb re-derived calls from the 5' RACE reads in MiXCR, one entry per CDR3 protein. The table lists roughly 690,000 distinct CDR3 sequences, around 6.1% of them singletons. The specimen sequenced was naive T cells sorted from blood. The receptor set was obtained from a young man in good health. The CDR3 runs from the conserved cysteine through the conserved F or W. A D gene is named only where the DNA matches it firmly. Size tells how often a clone was seen (once, few, many) or the class of an expanded clone, and some rows leave it out.

J gene: TRBJ1-4
clone size: many
D gene: TRBD1
V gene: TRBV7-2
CDR3 length: 13
CDR3 DNA: TGTGCCAGCAGAATCACAGGGGGTGAAAAACTGTTTTTT
CDR3 protein: CASRITGGEKLFF

J gene: TRBJ2-1
clone size: many
D gene: NA
V gene: TRBV24-1
CDR3 length: 12
CDR3 DNA: TGTGCCACCAGTGACCCCAAGGCGCGGCGGTTCTTC
CDR3 protein: CATSDPKARRFF

J gene: TRBJ2-3
clone size: NA
D gene: TRBD2
V gene: TRBV27
CDR3 length: 15
CDR3 DNA: TGTGCCAGCAGTCCTATAGCGGGACGTTCAGATACGCAGTATTTT
CDR3 protein: CASSPIAGRSDTQYF

J gene: TRBJ2-7
clone size: many
D gene: NA
V gene: TRBV29-1
CDR3 length: 13
CDR3 DNA: TGCAGCATCTCCGCAGGAAGCCTCTACGAGCAGTACTTC
CDR3 protein: CSISAGSLYEQYF

J gene: TRBJ2-3
clone size: NA
D gene: NA
V gene: TRBV4-3
CDR3 length: 16
CDR3 DNA: TGCGCCAGCAGCCAGGGCGCAGGACCTTTCACAGATACGCAGTATTTT
CDR3 protein: CASSQGAGPFTDTQYF

J gene: TRBJ2-3
clone size: NA
D gene: TRBD2
V gene: TRBV29-1
CDR3 length: 19
CDR3 DNA: TGCAGCGTTGAAGGATCCTCTAGCGGGAGGGCCTTTAGCACAGATACGCAGTATTTT
CDR3 protein: CSVEGSSSGRAFSTDTQYF

J gene: TRBJ2-5
clone size: NA
D gene: TRBD1
V gene: TRBV12-3/TRBV12-4
CDR3 length: 15
CDR3 DNA: TGTGCCAGCAGTAAAATGACAGGGGGACGGGAGACCCAGTACTTC
CDR3 protein: CASSKMTGGRETQYF

J gene: TRBJ2-7
clone size: few
D gene: TRBD1
V gene: TRBV20-1
CDR3 length: 13
CDR3 DNA: TGCAGTGGGGACTCGACAGGGGGTTACGAGCAGTACTTC
CDR3 protein: CSGDSTGGYEQYF

J gene: TRBJ2-1
clone size: many
D gene: NA
V gene: TRBV5-1
CDR3 length: 15
CDR3 DNA: TGCGCCAGCAGATTGCTTAGCGGTTCGCTCAATGAGCAGTTCTTC
CDR3 protein: CASRLLSGSLNEQFF

J gene: TRBJ2-1
clone size: NA
D gene: TRBD2
V gene: TRBV27
CDR3 length: 15
CDR3 DNA: TGTGCCAGCAGTTCGACTAGCGGGAGGGCCGATGAGCAGTTCTTC
CDR3 protein: CASSSTSGRADEQFF

J gene: TRBJ2-5
clone size: few
D gene: TRBD1
V gene: TRBV6-1
CDR3 length: 15
CDR3 DNA: TGTGCCAGCAGTCTGTCGGACAGGGGAATGGAGACCCAGTACTTC
CDR3 protein: CASSLSDRGMETQYF

J gene: TRBJ2-1
clone size: many
D gene: TRBD2
V gene: TRBV12-3/TRBV12-4
CDR3 length: 18
CDR3 DNA: TGTGCCAGCAGTTTAGTTCTAGCGGGAGGGCCTTTCGTGTTTGAGCAGTTCTTC
CDR3 protein: CASSLVLAGGPFVFEQFF

J gene: TRBJ2-7
clone size: many
D gene: TRBD1
V gene: TRBV4-2
CDR3 length: 14
CDR3 DNA: TGTGCCAGCAGCCAAGTCGGGGACAGCCCCGAGCAGTACTTC
CDR3 protein: CASSQVGDSPEQYF

J gene: TRBJ1-1
clone size: many
D gene: NA
V gene: TRBV27
CDR3 length: 13
CDR3 DNA: TGTGCCAGCAGGGGGGGAGGATACACTGAAGCTTTCTTT
CDR3 protein: CASRGGGYTEAFF

J gene: TRBJ1-5
clone size: few
D gene: NA
V gene: TRBV12-3/TRBV12-4
CDR3 length: 15
CDR3 DNA: TGTGCCAGTCAAAAGGGGGGTCCCTACAATCAGCCCCAGCATTTT
CDR3 protein: CASQKGGPYNQPQHF

J gene: TRBJ2-1
clone size: many
D gene: NA
V gene: TRBV20-1
CDR3 length: 13
CDR3 DNA: TGCAGTGCAACGAGCCTACGGGGTACTGAGCAGTTCTTC
CDR3 protein: CSATSLRGTEQFF

J gene: TRBJ2-7
clone size: many
D gene: TRBD1
V gene: TRBV6-2/TRBV6-3
CDR3 length: 12
CDR3 DNA: TGTGCCAGCCACGGGACAGAGTACGAGCAGTACTTC
CDR3 protein: CASHGTEYEQYF

J gene: TRBJ2-1
clone size: many
D gene: TRBD2
V gene: TRBV20-1
CDR3 length: 18
CDR3 DNA: TGCAGTGCTAGAGATTTGGGGAAGCGGGAGGGCTCCTACAATGAGCAGTTCTTC
CDR3 protein: CSARDLGKREGSYNEQFF

J gene: TRBJ1-5
clone size: NA
D gene: NA
V gene: TRBV27
CDR3 length: 16
CDR3 DNA: TGTGCCAGCAGCCTAGGTGGGATAAGGGGCGGTCAGCCCCAGCATTTT
CDR3 protein: CASSLGGIRGGQPQHF

J gene: TRBJ1-1
clone size: NA
D gene: NA
V gene: TRBV28
CDR3 length: 14
CDR3 DNA: TGTGCCAGCAGTTTATTAACTCCGGACACTGAAGCTTTCTTT
CDR3 protein: CASSLLTPDTEAFF

J gene: TRBJ2-7
clone size: few
D gene: NA
V gene: TRBV20-1
CDR3 length: 12
CDR3 DNA: TGCAGTGCTAGAGATCACTACTACGAGCAGTACTTC
CDR3 protein: CSARDHYYEQYF

J gene: TRBJ1-3
clone size: many
D gene: NA
V gene: TRBV20-1
CDR3 length: 15
CDR3 DNA: TGCAGTGGCACCTTTACAGGAATCTCTGGAAACACCATATATTTT
CDR3 protein: CSGTFTGISGNTIYF

J gene: TRBJ2-5
clone size: few
D gene: NA
V gene: TRBV20-1
CDR3 length: 12
CDR3 DNA: TGCAGTGCAGTGGGACGGCAAGAGACCCAGTACTTC
CDR3 protein: CSAVGRQETQYF

J gene: TRBJ2-5
clone size: NA
D gene: NA
V gene: TRBV12-3/TRBV12-4
CDR3 length: 13
CDR3 DNA: TGTGCCAGCAGCCTGGGCCCAAGACAGACCCAGTACTTC
CDR3 protein: CASSLGPRQTQYF

J gene: TRBJ2-2
clone size: NA
D gene: NA
V gene: TRBV4-2
CDR3 length: 13
CDR3 DNA: TGTGCCAGCAGCCAGCTAGTGAGCGGGGAGCTGTTTTTT
CDR3 protein: CASSQLVSGELFF

J gene: TRBJ2-4
clone size: many
D gene: NA
V gene: TRBV4-3
CDR3 length: 15
CDR3 DNA: TGCGCCAGCAGCCAAAGGATGGGGGGCAAAAACATTCAGTACTTC
CDR3 protein: CASSQRMGGKNIQYF

J gene: TRBJ2-1
clone size: NA
D gene: TRBD2
V gene: TRBV30
CDR3 length: 11
CDR3 DNA: TGTGCCTGGCTTAGCGGGAGGGAGCAGTTCTTC
CDR3 protein: CAWLSGREQFF

J gene: TRBJ1-2
clone size: many
D gene: NA
V gene: TRBV28
CDR3 length: 13
CDR3 DNA: TGTGCCAGCACCCTAGGGGTAGAATATGGCTACACCTTC
CDR3 protein: CASTLGVEYGYTF

J gene: TRBJ2-7
clone size: NA
D gene: TRBD2
V gene: TRBV2
CDR3 length: 15
CDR3 DNA: TGTGCCAGCACCTCGGGGACTAGCGGATTTGGCGAGCAGTACTTC
CDR3 protein: CASTSGTSGFGEQYF

J gene: TRBJ1-5
clone size: many
D gene: TRBD1
V gene: TRBV10-3
CDR3 length: 15
CDR3 DNA: TGTGCCATCAGTGAGTCAGGACAGGGAGATCAGCCCCAGCATTTT
CDR3 protein: CAISESGQGDQPQHF

J gene: TRBJ2-7
clone size: NA
D gene: TRBD2
V gene: TRBV5-1
CDR3 length: 15
CDR3 DNA: TGCGCCAGCAGGGAAGAACTAGCGACCCTGGGGGAGCAGTACTTC
CDR3 protein: CASREELATLGEQYF

J gene: TRBJ2-1
clone size: few
D gene: TRBD2
V gene: TRBV6-2/TRBV6-3
CDR3 length: 14
CDR3 DNA: TGTGCCAGCAGTTTCGGGAGGGCCCACAATGAGCAGTTCTTC
CDR3 protein: CASSFGRAHNEQFF

J gene: TRBJ2-1
clone size: many
D gene: NA
V gene: TRBV27
CDR3 length: 15
CDR3 DNA: TGTGCCAGCAGTTTACGACTAGTAGACTACAATGAGCAGTTCTTC
CDR3 protein: CASSLRLVDYNEQFF

J gene: TRBJ2-1
clone size: NA
D gene: NA
V gene: TRBV13
CDR3 length: 17
CDR3 DNA: TGTGCCAGCAGCGTCCTACAGGGCTGGGGATCCTACAATGAGCAGTTCTTC
CDR3 protein: CASSVLQGWGSYNEQFF

J gene: TRBJ2-5
clone size: NA
D gene: TRBD1
V gene: TRBV7-8
CDR3 length: 15
CDR3 DNA: TGTGCCAGCAGCTTAACCCGGACAGGGTTCGAGACCCAGTACTTC
CDR3 protein: CASSLTRTGFETQYF

J gene: TRBJ2-2
clone size: NA
D gene: NA
V gene: TRBV4-1
CDR3 length: 16
CDR3 DNA: TGCGCCAGCAGCTCCTTGGAGCGCACGAACACCGGGGAGCTGTTTTTT
CDR3 protein: CASSSLERTNTGELFF

J gene: TRBJ2-1
clone size: NA
D gene: NA
V gene: TRBV19
CDR3 length: 15
CDR3 DNA: TGTGCCAGTAGTAAATGGGGTGGCTCTGCCAATGAGCAGTTCTTC
CDR3 protein: CASSKWGGSANEQFF

J gene: TRBJ2-7
clone size: many
D gene: NA
V gene: TRBV20-1
CDR3 length: 15
CDR3 DNA: TGCAGTGCTAGAGATATCGGGGTCTGGGTCTACGAGCAGTACTTC
CDR3 protein: CSARDIGVWVYEQYF

J gene: TRBJ2-3
clone size: many
D gene: NA
V gene: TRBV29-1
CDR3 length: 12
CDR3 DNA: TGCAGCGTTGGGCAGGGCGCAGATACGCAGTATTTT
CDR3 protein: CSVGQGADTQYF

J gene: TRBJ1-1
clone size: many
D gene: NA
V gene: TRBV20-1
CDR3 length: 11
CDR3 DNA: TGCAGTGCTAGATGGGAGACTGAAGCTTTCTTT
CDR3 protein: CSARWETEAFF

J gene: TRBJ2-5
clone size: NA
D gene: NA
V gene: TRBV7-2
CDR3 length: 12
CDR3 DNA: TGTGCCAGCAGCTCCACAATGGAGACCCAGTACTTC
CDR3 protein: CASSSTMETQYF

J gene: TRBJ2-5
clone size: NA
D gene: TRBD1
V gene: TRBV7-9
CDR3 length: 15
CDR3 DNA: TGTGCCAGCAGCCCAGGACAGGGCCTTTATGAGACCCAGTACTTC
CDR3 protein: CASSPGQGLYETQYF

J gene: TRBJ2-7
clone size: few
D gene: NA
V gene: TRBV28
CDR3 length: 16
CDR3 DNA: TGTGCCAGCAGTTTTATACGGACCGGGCCTTTCTACGAGCAGTACTTC
CDR3 protein: CASSFIRTGPFYEQYF

J gene: TRBJ1-5
clone size: many
D gene: NA
V gene: TRBV24-1
CDR3 length: 15
CDR3 DNA: TGTGCCACCAGTGCAAGGGGGAATAGCAATCAGCCCCAGCATTTT
CDR3 protein: CATSARGNSNQPQHF

J gene: TRBJ1-1
clone size: few
D gene: NA
V gene: TRBV5-6
CDR3 length: 18
CDR3 DNA: TGTGCCAGCAGCCGTCCGGCAGATTCCTTTTTCATGAACACTGAAGCTTTCTTT
CDR3 protein: CASSRPADSFFMNTEAFF